These T cell receptor beta chains were read from a single sample in a study of blood T cell repertoires in COVID-19. Generated by immunoSEQ multiplex PCR, the TCRdb table keeps only in-frame clones and is missing some. The data show 110,000 to 150,000 clones, with over 75% seen just once and approximately 2.8% held by the top ten. Sequencing input: peripheral blood. These receptors all come from a woman aged 60-70 years with active COVID-19. The conserved cysteine and the conserved F or W are not part of the CDR3 here.

len | v_gene | CDR3aa
12 | TRBV9 | ASSVGFGPDTQY
12 | TRBV6-5 | ASARREAYNEQF
9 | TRBV6-4 | ASLQSGVAF
13 | TRBV27 | ASSLQGLGGNTIY
11 | TRBV29-1 | SGARNSYTEAF
11 | TRBV5-1 | ASSPLAGSEAF
13 | TRBV28 | ASSPWTSGNNEQF
13 | TRBV7-3 | ASSPDTGRNTEAF
12 | TRBV4-1 | ASSHATVTYEQY
13 | TRBV30 | AWSVRGQGQQPQH
12 | TRBV9 | ASSPGILQETQY
11 | TRBV7-2 | ASSLPSSYEQY
17 | TRBV2 | ASSGGQGADWTWDSPLH
13 | TRBV19 | ASSMASAGAYGYT
13 | TRBV7-3 | ASSLTGSWGEKLF
13 | TRBV6-5 | ASKLGWSSAGELF
15 | TRBV4-3 | ASSQAGGAKVTDTQY
14 | TRBV2 | ASSRLVTGGLGEQY
14 | TRBV4-1 | ASSQGGTPYYNEQF